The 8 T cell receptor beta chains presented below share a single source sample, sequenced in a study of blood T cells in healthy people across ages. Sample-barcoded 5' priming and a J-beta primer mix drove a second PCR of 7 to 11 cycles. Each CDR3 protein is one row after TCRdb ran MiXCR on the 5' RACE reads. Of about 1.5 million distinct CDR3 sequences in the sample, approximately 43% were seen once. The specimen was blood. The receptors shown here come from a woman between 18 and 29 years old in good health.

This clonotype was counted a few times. The DNA of the CDR3 is TGTGCCAGCAGTTACGGGCAGACGAACACCGGGGAGCTGTTTTTT. Translation gives CASSYGQTNTGELFF. The V call is TRBV6-6, the J call TRBJ2-2; D uncertain. The V end was cut by 2 bases, the J end by 0 bases, with 7 bases between. This CDR3 has 15 residues. Germline CDR1 reads MNHNY; CDR2 reads SVGAGI (reference sequence).

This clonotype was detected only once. This CDR3 is CASNQGSHYGYTF. The CDR3 bases are TGTGCCAGCAACCAGGGTTCCCACTATGGCTACACCTTC. The chain employs TRBV3-1 and TRBJ1-2, with a possible D match to TRBD1 (5 bases). The length of the CDR3 is 13 residues. V was clipped by 7 bases and J by 3 bases, with 12 bases between them. CDR1 is LGHDT and CDR2 is YNNKEL in the germline V gene (reference sequence).

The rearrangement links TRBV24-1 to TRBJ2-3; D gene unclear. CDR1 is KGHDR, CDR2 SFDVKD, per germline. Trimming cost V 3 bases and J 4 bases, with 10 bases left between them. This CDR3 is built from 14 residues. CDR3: CATSDASTSDTQYF. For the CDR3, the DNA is TGTGCCACCAGTGATGCCTCGACTTCAGATACGCAGTATTTT.

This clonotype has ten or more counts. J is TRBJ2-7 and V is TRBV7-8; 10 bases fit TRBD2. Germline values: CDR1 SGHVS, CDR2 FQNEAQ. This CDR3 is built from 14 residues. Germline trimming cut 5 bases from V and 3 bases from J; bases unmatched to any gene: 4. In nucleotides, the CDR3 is TGTGCCAGCAGCCGGACTAGCGGAAACTACGAGCAGTACTTC. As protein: CASSRTSGNYEQYF.

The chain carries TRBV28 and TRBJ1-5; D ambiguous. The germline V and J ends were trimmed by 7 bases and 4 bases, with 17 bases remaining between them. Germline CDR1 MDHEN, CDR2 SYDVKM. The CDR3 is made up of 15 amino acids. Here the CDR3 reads CASTAEGLGNQPQHF. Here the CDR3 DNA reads TGTGCCAGCACCGCGGAGGGATTGGGAAATCAGCCCCAGCATTTT.

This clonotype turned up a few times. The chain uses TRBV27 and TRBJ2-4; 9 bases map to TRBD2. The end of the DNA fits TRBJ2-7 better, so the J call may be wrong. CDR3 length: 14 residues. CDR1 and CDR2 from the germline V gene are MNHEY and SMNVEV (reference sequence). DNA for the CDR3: TGTGCCAGCAGTTTTCGCGGGAGGGCCCGCGAGCAGTACTTC. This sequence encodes CASSFRGRAREQYF.

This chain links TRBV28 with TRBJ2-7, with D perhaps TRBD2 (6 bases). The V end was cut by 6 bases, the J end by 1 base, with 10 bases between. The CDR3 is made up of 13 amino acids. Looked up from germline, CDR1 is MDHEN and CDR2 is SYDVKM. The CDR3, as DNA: TGTGCCAGCAGGAGGAGGGATTCCTACGAGCAGTACTTC. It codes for CASRRRDSYEQYF.

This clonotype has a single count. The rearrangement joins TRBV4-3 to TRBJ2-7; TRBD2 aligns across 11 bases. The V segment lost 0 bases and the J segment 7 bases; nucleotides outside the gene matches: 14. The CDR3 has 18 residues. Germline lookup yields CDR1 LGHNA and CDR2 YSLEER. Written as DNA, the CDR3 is TGCGCCAGCAGCCAAGACCTTAGCGGGAGGGTCCCTTACAATGAGCAGTACTTC. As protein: CASSQDLSGRVPYNEQYF.